What follows is one TCR beta chain and its context. Its antigen is as yet unknown. Germline V gives CDR1 DFQATT, CDR2 SNEGSKA (reference sequence). This CDR3 region has 13 residues. The ends were cut back, 0 bases at V and 3 bases at J, with 8 bases in the middle. The sample originates from a study of T cell repertoires in cytomegalovirus infection. TCRdb independently ran MiXCR on the reads; one entry per CDR3 protein. The data hold fewer than 85,000 distinct CDR3 sequences, with about half observed a single time. This clonotype was sampled from a human donor in good health (CMV status not recorded). Some clones in this sample may be carry-over from other donors' samples. The sample consisted of CD8+ T cells from cultured PBMCs, taken from culture after CMV antigen stimulation. This chain links TRBV20-1 with TRBJ1-1; TRBD1 might be the D (5 bases). The CDR3 reads CSARDLGHTEAFF. The CDR3 DNA follows: TGCAGTGCTAGAGATTTGGGGCACACTGAAGCTTTCTTT.